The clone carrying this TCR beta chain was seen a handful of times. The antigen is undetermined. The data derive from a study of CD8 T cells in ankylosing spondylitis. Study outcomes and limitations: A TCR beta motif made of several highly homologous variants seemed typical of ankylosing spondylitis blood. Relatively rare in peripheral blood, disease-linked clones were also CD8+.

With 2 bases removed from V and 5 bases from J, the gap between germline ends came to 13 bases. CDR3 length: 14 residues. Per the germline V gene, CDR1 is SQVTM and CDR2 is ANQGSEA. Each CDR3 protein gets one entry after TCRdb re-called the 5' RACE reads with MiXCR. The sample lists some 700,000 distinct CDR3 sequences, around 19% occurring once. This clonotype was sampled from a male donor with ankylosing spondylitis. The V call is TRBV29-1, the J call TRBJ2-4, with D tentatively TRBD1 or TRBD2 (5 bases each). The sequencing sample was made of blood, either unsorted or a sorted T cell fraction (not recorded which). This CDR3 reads CSVELLRGQNIQYF. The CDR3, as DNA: TGCAGCGTTGAACTCTTGAGGGGTCAAAACATTCAGTACTTC.